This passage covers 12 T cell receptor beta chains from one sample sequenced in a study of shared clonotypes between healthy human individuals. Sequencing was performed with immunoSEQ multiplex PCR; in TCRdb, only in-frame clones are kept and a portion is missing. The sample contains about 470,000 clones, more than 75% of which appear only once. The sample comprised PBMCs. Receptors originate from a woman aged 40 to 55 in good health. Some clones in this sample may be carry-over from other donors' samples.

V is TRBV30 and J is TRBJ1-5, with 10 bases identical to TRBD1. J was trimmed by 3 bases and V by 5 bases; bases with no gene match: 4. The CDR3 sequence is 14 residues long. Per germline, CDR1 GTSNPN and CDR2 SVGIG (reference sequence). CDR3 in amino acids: CAWGTGEDNQPQHF. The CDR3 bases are TGTGCCTGGGGGACAGGGGAGGACAATCAGCCCCAGCATTTT.

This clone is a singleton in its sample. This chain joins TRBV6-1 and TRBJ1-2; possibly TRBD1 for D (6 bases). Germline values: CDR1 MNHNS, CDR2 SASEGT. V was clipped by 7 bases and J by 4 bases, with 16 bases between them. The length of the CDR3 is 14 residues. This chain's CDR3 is CASKDSPSSYGYTF. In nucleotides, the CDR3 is TGTGCCAGCAAGGACAGCCCTTCCTCCTATGGCTACACCTTC.

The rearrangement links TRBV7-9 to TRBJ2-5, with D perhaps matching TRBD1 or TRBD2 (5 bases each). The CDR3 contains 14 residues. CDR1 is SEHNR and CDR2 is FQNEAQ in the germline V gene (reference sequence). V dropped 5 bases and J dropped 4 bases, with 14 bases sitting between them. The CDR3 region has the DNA TGTGCCAGCAGCCCGGGGACGGAATCAGAGACCCAGTACTTC. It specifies CASSPGTESETQYF. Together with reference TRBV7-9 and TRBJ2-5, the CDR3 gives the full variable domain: DTGVSQNPRHKITKRGQNVTFRCDPISEHNRLYWYRQTLGQGPEFLTYFQNEAQLEKSRLLSDRFSAERPKGSFSTLEIQRTEQGDSAMYLCASSPGTESETQYFGPGTRLLVL.

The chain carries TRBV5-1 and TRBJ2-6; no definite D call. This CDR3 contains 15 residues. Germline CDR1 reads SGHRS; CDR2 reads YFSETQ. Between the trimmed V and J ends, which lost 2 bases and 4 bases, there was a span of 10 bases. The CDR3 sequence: CASSLEIPGANVLTF. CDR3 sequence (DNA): TGCGCCAGCAGCTTAGAAATCCCCGGGGCCAACGTCCTGACTTTC.

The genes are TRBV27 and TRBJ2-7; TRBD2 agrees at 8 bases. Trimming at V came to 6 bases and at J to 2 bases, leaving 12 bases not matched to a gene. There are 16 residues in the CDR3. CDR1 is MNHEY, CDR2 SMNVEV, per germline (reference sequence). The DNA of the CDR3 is TGTGCCAGCAGCTATCGGGGGGGCGGGGGACCCTACGAGCAGTACTTC. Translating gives CASSYRGGGGPYEQYF.

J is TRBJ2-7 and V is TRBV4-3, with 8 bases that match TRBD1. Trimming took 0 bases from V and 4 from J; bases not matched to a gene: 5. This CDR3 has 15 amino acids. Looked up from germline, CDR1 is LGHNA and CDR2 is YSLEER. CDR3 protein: CASSQEHQGAYEQYF. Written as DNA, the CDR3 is TGCGCCAGCAGCCAAGAGCACCAGGGGGCATACGAGCAGTACTTC.

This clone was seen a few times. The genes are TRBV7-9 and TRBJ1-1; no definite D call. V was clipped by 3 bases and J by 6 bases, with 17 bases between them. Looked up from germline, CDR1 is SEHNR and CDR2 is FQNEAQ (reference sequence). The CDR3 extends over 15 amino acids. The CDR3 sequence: CASSFIKDLWAEAFF. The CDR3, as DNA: TGTGCCAGCAGCTTCATTAAGGACCTCTGGGCTGAAGCTTTCTTT.

This CDR3 reads CASSSRQGNYNEQFF. CDR3 in DNA: TGTGCCAGCAGTTCCCGACAGGGGAACTACAATGAGCAGTTCTTC. This chain uses TRBV27 with TRBJ2-1; 8 bases align to TRBD1. The CDR3 is made up of 15 amino acids. V dropped 4 bases and J dropped 3; count of bases not matched to a gene: 5. The germline V gene has CDR1 MNHEY and CDR2 SMNVEV (reference sequence).

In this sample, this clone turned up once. DNA of the CDR3: TGTGCCAGCAGCTCCACCCGGGACAGGGTGGGTGGCTACACCTTC. Its protein product is CASSSTRDRVGGYTF. This chain connects TRBV7-3 to TRBJ1-2; the match to TRBD1 covers 9 bases. The CDR3 totals 15 residues. V was clipped by 4 bases and J by 7 bases; unmatched bases: 10. CDR1 SGHTA and CDR2 FQGTGA come from the germline V gene.

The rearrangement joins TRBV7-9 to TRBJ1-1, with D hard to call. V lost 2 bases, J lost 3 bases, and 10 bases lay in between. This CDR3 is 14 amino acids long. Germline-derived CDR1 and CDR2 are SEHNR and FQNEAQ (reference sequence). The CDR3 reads CASSLIAGDTEAFF. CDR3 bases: TGTGCCAGCAGCTTAATAGCCGGTGACACTGAAGCTTTCTTT.

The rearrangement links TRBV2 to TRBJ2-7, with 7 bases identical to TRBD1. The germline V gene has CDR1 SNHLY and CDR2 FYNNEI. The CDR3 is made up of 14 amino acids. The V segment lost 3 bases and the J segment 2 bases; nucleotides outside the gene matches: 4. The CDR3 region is CASSEGQPTYEQYF. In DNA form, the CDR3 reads TGTGCCAGCAGTGAGGGACAGCCCACCTACGAGCAGTACTTC.

The CDR3 loop is CASSPTGEGWEQYF. The CDR3 bases are TGTGCCAGCAGCCCCACCGGCGAGGGTTGGGAGCAGTACTTC. The chain joins TRBV6-5 to TRBJ2-7; possible D gene TRBD2, 5 bases. This CDR3 has 14 residues. CDR1 and CDR2 (germline): MNHEY, SVGAGI. With 6 bases removed from V and 7 bases from J, the gap between germline ends came to 19 bases.